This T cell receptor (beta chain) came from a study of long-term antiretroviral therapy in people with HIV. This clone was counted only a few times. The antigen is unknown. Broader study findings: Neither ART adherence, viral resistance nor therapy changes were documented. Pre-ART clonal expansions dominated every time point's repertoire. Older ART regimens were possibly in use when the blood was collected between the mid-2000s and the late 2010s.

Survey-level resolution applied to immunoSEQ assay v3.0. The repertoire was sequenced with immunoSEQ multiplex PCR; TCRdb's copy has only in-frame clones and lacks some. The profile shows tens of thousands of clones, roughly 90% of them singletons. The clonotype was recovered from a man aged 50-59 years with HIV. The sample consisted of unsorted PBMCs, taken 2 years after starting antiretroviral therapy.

In nucleotides, the CDR3 is TGTGCCAGCAGCTCCTTCGGGGGGCATTCACCCCTCCACTTT. It is translated as CASSSFGGHSPLHF. V usage is TRBV7-2 and J usage is TRBJ1-6; D might be TRBD1 (6 bases). V was clipped by 4 bases and J by 8 bases, with 12 bases between them. The V gene's germline CDR1 is SGHTA and CDR2 FQGNSA. This CDR3 comprises 14 residues.